This passage covers 25 T cell receptor beta chains from one sample sequenced in a study of blood T cells in healthy people across ages. Primed by a sample-barcoded 5' primer and a J-beta primer mix, a second PCR proceeded for 7 to 11 cycles. TCRdb reanalysed the 5' RACE reads using MiXCR and keeps one entry per CDR3 protein. The sample holds 750,000 to 950,000 distinct CDR3 sequences, roughly 26% seen once. A further study also used this sample, focusing on T cells of mothers and their children.

Sample: blood. These receptors came from a boy aged 5-17 years in good health.

This clonotype has a handful of counts. The rearrangement uses TRBV12-5 and TRBJ2-7; D uncertain. The V gene's germline CDR1 is LGHNT and CDR2 FRNRAP. The CDR3 runs 12 residues. The ends were cut back, 1 base at V and 4 bases at J, with 5 bases in the middle. The CDR3 spells CASGLGWYEQYF. For the CDR3, the DNA is TGTGCTAGTGGTTTGGGTTGGTACGAGCAGTACTTC.

This clonotype was seen a few times. The chain carries TRBV18 and TRBJ1-2; D may be TRBD1 (5 bases). CDR3 length: 14 residues. Trimming took 1 base from V and 3 from J, leaving 9 bases between them. CDR1 is KGHSH and CDR2 is LQKENI in the germline V gene. Here the CDR3 DNA reads TGTGCCAGCTCACCACGCTCCAGGGACTATGGCTACACCTTC. It translates to CASSPRSRDYGYTF.

This chain joins TRBV5-1 and TRBJ1-1; D is possibly TRBD1 (6 bases). Trimming removed 0 bases from V and 0 bases from J, with 9 bases in between. The CDR3 runs to 15 residues. Germline V gives CDR1 SGHRS, CDR2 YFSETQ. The CDR3 DNA reads TGCGCCAGCAGCTTGGATACAGGGATGAACACTGAAGCTTTCTTT. It encodes CASSLDTGMNTEAFF. Complete variable domain (other parts from reference TRBV5-1 and TRBJ1-1): KAGVTQTPRYLIKTRGQQVTLSCSPISGHRSVSWYQQTPGQGLQFLFEYFSETQRNKGNFPGRFSGRQFSNSRSEMNVSTLELGDSALYLCASSLDTGMNTEAFFGQGTRLTVV.

This clonotype was detected only a few times. The gene calls are TRBV7-3 and TRBJ1-1, with D unresolved. With 5 bases removed from V and 1 base from J, the gap between germline ends came to 8 bases. Germline CDR1 reads SGHTA; CDR2 reads FQGTGA. The CDR3 has 13 residues. As DNA, the CDR3 is TGTGCCAGCAGCCCCCATTCGAACACTGAAGCTTTCTTT. It codes for CASSPHSNTEAFF.

This clonotype has only a few counts. This chain joins TRBV5-1 and TRBJ2-1; D might be TRBD2 (6 bases). CDR1 and CDR2 from the germline V gene are SGHRS and YFSETQ. Between the trimmed V and J ends, which lost 4 bases and 2 bases, there was a span of 16 bases. This CDR3 region has 16 residues. CDR3 amino acids: CASSPRVAATYNEQFF. Here the CDR3 DNA reads TGCGCCAGCAGCCCCCGGGTAGCGGCCACCTACAATGAGCAGTTCTTC.

This clonotype was counted ten times or more. The CDR3 DNA follows: TGTGCCAGCAGTTACTCTCTAGGGGGCGGCGAGACCCAGTACTTC. Its translation: CASSYSLGGGETQYF. This chain joins TRBV6-5 and TRBJ2-5, with 7 positions matching TRBD1. Germline V gene lookup returns CDR1 MNHEY and CDR2 SVGAGI. The CDR3 has 15 residues. J was trimmed by 5 bases and V by 0 bases; bases with no gene match: 6.

This clonotype has only one observation. CDR3 residues: CASRAGAGASVAQYF. The DNA of the CDR3 is TGTGCCAGCAGGGCTGGGGCGGGGGCCTCCGTAGCGCAGTACTTC. The chain combines TRBV28 with TRBJ2-5; weak D call: TRBD2 (7 bases). CDR3 length: 15 residues. V was trimmed by 6 bases and J by 11 bases, leaving 25 bases between them. Per the germline V gene, CDR1 is MDHEN and CDR2 is SYDVKM.

This clonotype was seen only a few times. The CDR3 reads CASSARGGTDTQYF. The CDR3 nucleotides are TGTGCCAGCAGTGCGCGGGGGGGCACAGATACGCAGTATTTT. The V call is TRBV28, the J call TRBJ2-3, with TRBD2 identical over 8 bases. The trim removed 5 bases at V and 1 base at J, leaving 2 bases unmatched. This CDR3 has 14 residues. In germline, CDR1 is MDHEN, CDR2 SYDVKM.

Of note for this clonotype: The final CDR3 position lacks the conserved phenylalanine or tryptophan, pointing to a likely read error. The CDR3 region has the DNA TGCAGTGCTAGGGCCGGGCCCCGGTACAATGAGCAGTTCCTC. It is translated as CSARAGPRYNEQFL. The chain couples TRBV20-1 to TRBJ2-1, with no clear D. V shed 3 bases and J shed 4 bases, with 13 bases lying between them. The CDR3 consists of 14 residues. From germline, CDR1 is DFQATT and CDR2 SNEGSKA (reference sequence).

The J gene is TRBJ2-5, the V gene TRBV6-4; D is possibly TRBD2 (6 bases). The closer fit of TRBJ2-1 to the DNA end suggests the J call may be wrong. The CDR3 is 14 amino acids. The V gene's germline CDR1 is MRHNA and CDR2 SNTAGT. The CDR3 DNA sequence: TGTGCCAGCAGCCTGCTAGCGATCTACAATGAGCAGTTCTTC. This sequence encodes CASSLLAIYNEQFF.

The sample holds a few counts of this clonotype. The chain has TRBV12-5 and TRBJ2-1; 9 positions match TRBD2. J was trimmed by 4 bases and V by 0 bases; bases with no gene match: 10. The CDR3 is 18 residues long. Germline V CDR1 and CDR2: LGHNT, FRNRAP. The CDR3 here is CASGLVQFASGMYNEQFF. The CDR3 bases are TGTGCTAGTGGTTTGGTACAGTTCGCTAGCGGGATGTACAATGAGCAGTTCTTC. Combining the CDR3 with reference TRBV12-5 and TRBJ2-1 gives the whole variable domain DARVTQTPRHKVTEMGQEVTMRCQPILGHNTVFWYRQTMMQGLELLAYFRNRAPLDDSGMPKDRFSAEMPDATLATLKIQPSEPRDSAVYFCASGLVQFASGMYNEQFFGPGTRLTVL.

The chain recombines TRBV4-1 with TRBJ2-6; D not resolved. Trimming shortened V by 1 base and J by 0 bases, and 7 bases separated the two germline ends. Germline V gene sequence: CDR1 MGHRA, CDR2 YSYEKL. This CDR3 has 16 residues. The CDR3: CASSQGIYSGANVLTF. Here the CDR3 DNA reads TGCGCCAGCAGCCAAGGAATATACTCTGGGGCCAACGTCCTGACTTTC.

The V gene is TRBV20-1, the J gene TRBJ2-5; unclear D gene. Per germline, CDR1 DFQATT and CDR2 SNEGSKA (reference sequence). Trimming shortened V by 0 bases and J by 5 bases, and 10 bases separated the two germline ends. The CDR3 is made up of 13 amino acids. The DNA for the CDR3 is TGCAGTGCTAGAGATCAAGGCTCGGAGACCCAGTACTTC. It translates to CSARDQGSETQYF.

This sequence joins TRBV28 and TRBJ2-5; 9 bases are shared with TRBD1. The DNA end lines up better with TRBJ2-1; the J call may be wrong. This CDR3 has 16 amino acids. CDR1 and CDR2 from the germline V gene are MDHEN and SYDVKM. The CDR3: CASSSPGTGLRGEQFF. CDR3 nucleotides: TGTGCCAGCAGTTCTCCCGGGACAGGGCTAAGGGGTGAGCAGTTCTTC.

The gene calls are TRBV4-1 and TRBJ1-4; the match to TRBD1 covers 9 bases. Germline values: CDR1 MGHRA, CDR2 YSYEKL. The CDR3 loop spans 17 amino acids. J gave up 1 base and V 4 bases, and 7 bases lay outside the gene matches. Here the CDR3 reads CASSLSGTGRTNEKLFF. In DNA form, the CDR3 reads TGCGCCAGCAGCCTTTCCGGGACAGGGAGAACTAATGAAAAACTGTTTTTT.

Only a few counts were recorded for this clonotype. The chain is built from TRBV20-1 and TRBJ2-6, with D possibly matching TRBD1 (6 bases). CDR1 DFQATT and CDR2 SNEGSKA come from the germline V gene (reference sequence). The CDR3 contains 15 residues. CDR3 DNA: TGCAGGGGACATCTCCTCAGGTCTGGGGCCAACGTCCTGACTTTC. Amino acids: CRGHLLRSGANVLTF.

The sample holds a few counts of this clonotype. The chain employs TRBV7-9 and TRBJ2-5, with D perhaps TRBD1 or TRBD2 (6 bases each). V lost 8 bases to trimming and J lost 1 base, with 14 bases between them. Per germline, CDR1 SEHNR and CDR2 FQNEAQ (reference sequence). The CDR3 has 14 amino acids. CDR3 nucleotide sequence: TGTGCCAGCCGGGACCGGGGGCCCCAAGAGACCCAGTACTTC. Encoded protein: CASRDRGPQETQYF.

This clonotype was recorded at least ten times. This chain joins TRBV5-5 and TRBJ2-5; 8 bases are a match to TRBD2. Looked up from germline, CDR1 is SGHKS and CDR2 is YYEKEE (reference sequence). V trimming: 4 bases; J trimming: 9 bases; junction bases outside the gene matches: 5. The CDR3 is 12 residues long. The CDR3 coding sequence is TGTGCCAGCAGCCCGGGGGGGGTGGCCCAGTACTTC. It codes for CASSPGGVAQYF.

This clonotype has more than one count but fewer than ten. V usage is TRBV6-1 and J usage is TRBJ1-2; tentative D call: TRBD1 (5 bases). The CDR3 sequence is 14 residues long. Trimming left V 5 bases short and J 3 bases short, with 13 bases between. Germline V CDR1 and CDR2: MNHNS, SASEGT. CDR3 amino acids: CASSLPDRDYGYTF. Written as DNA, the CDR3 is TGTGCCAGCAGTCTCCCCGACAGAGACTATGGCTACACCTTC.

This clonotype was seen more than once but under ten times. The rearrangement joins TRBV6-1 to TRBJ1-6; D gene ambiguous. Trimming pared 0 bases from V and 2 bases from J, leaving 11 bases between. The CDR3 length is 17 residues. Germline CDR1 MNHNS, CDR2 SASEGT. The CDR3 here is CASSEASWLTYNSPLHF. The CDR3 DNA reads TGTGCCAGCAGTGAAGCCTCTTGGCTGACCTATAATTCACCCCTCCACTTT.

This clonotype was seen a handful of times. J is TRBJ2-1 and V is TRBV12-5; 7 bases match TRBD1. This CDR3 is built from 15 residues. V lost 6 bases, J lost 2 bases, and 7 bases stayed unmatched. The germline V gene encodes CDR1 LGHNT and CDR2 FRNRAP. The CDR3 coding sequence is TGTGCTAGTGGACTACGACAGGGCGCCTACAATGAGCAGTTCTTC. Translating it yields CASGLRQGAYNEQFF.

J is TRBJ1-1 and V is TRBV2, with TRBD1 as a possible D gene (5 bases). CDR1 SNHLY and CDR2 FYNNEI come from the germline V gene. CDR3 length equals 12 residues. V lost 6 bases and J lost 6, with 11 bases in between. The CDR3 loop is CASRGGDAEAFF. The CDR3 bases are TGTGCCAGCAGGGGTGGGGACGCTGAAGCTTTCTTT.

This clonotype occurred a few times. The chain carries TRBV4-2 and TRBJ2-5; TRBD2 agrees at 7 bases. The end of the DNA aligns better with TRBJ2-7, so the J call may be wrong. Germline V gives CDR1 LGHNA, CDR2 YNFKEQ. The CDR3 runs to 17 residues. The CDR3 is CASSQEEARGFSYEQYF. DNA of the CDR3: TGTGCCAGCAGCCAAGAGGAGGCGCGGGGGTTCTCCTACGAGCAGTACTTC.

The V and J genes are TRBV3-1 and TRBJ2-7; D gene unclear. Trimming cost V 0 bases and J 2 bases, with 5 bases left between them. This CDR3 is 13 amino acids long. The germline gives CDR1 LGHDT, CDR2 YNNKEL (reference sequence). The CDR3 DNA reads TGTGCCAGCAGCCAAGATATAGCCTACGAGCAGTACTTC. It yields the protein CASSQDIAYEQYF.

In its sample, this clonotype was seen a few times. This sequence joins TRBV18 and TRBJ2-2; D tentatively reads TRBD1 or TRBD2 (5 bases each). This CDR3 region has 16 residues. The germline V gene has CDR1 KGHSH and CDR2 LQKENI. V was cut by 1 base and J by 4 bases, with 13 bases left in between. CDR3 nucleotides: TGTGCCAGCTCACCACGAGGGGCCGCGAGCACCGGGGAGCTGTTTTTT. This translates into CASSPRGAASTGELFF.